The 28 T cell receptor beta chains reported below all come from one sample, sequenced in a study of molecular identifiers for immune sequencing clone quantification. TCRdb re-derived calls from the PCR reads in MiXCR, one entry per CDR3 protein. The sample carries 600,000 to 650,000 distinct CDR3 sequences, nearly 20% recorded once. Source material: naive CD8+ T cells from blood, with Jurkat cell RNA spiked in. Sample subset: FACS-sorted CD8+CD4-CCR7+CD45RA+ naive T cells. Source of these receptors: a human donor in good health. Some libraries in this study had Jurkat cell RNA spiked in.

The CDR3 bases are TGTGCCAGCAGCTTGGGTATCTCGCTCAGTGAAAAACTGTTTTTT. Translation: CASSLGISLSEKLFF. The chain has TRBV5-8 and TRBJ1-4; D not resolved. V lost 0 bases and J lost 7, with 13 bases in between. Germline-derived CDR1 and CDR2 are SGHTS and YDEGEE. The CDR3 has 15 amino acids. Full variable domain (outside the CDR3, taken from reference TRBV5-8 and TRBJ1-4): EAGVTQSPTHLIKTRGQQATLRCSPISGHTSVYWYQQALGLGLQFLLWYDEGEERNRGNFPPRFSGRQFPNYSSELNVNALELEDSALYLCASSLGISLSEKLFFGSGTQLSVL.

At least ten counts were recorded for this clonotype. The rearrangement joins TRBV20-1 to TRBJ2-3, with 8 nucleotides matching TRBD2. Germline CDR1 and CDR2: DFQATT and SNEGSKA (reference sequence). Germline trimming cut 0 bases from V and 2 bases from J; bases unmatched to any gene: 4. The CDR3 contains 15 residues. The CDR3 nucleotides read TGCAGTGCTAGAGAAAGCGGGAGCTTCACAGATACGCAGTATTTT. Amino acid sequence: CSARESGSFTDTQYF.

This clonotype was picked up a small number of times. The CDR3 sequence is CASSSEDRTNDGYTF. The CDR3 region has the DNA TGTGCCAGCAGCTCCGAAGACCGGACCAACGATGGCTACACCTTC. This chain joins TRBV13 and TRBJ1-2; D not resolved. Trimming left V 4 bases short and J 6 bases short, with 18 bases between. This CDR3 is built from 15 residues. From germline, CDR1 is PRHDT and CDR2 FYEKMQ (reference sequence).

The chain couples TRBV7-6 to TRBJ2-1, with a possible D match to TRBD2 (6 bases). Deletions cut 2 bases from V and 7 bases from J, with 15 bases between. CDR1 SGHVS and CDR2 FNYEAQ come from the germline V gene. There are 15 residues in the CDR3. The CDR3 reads CASSLIGGNKNEQFF. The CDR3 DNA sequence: TGTGCCAGCAGCTTAATCGGGGGAAACAAGAATGAGCAGTTCTTC.

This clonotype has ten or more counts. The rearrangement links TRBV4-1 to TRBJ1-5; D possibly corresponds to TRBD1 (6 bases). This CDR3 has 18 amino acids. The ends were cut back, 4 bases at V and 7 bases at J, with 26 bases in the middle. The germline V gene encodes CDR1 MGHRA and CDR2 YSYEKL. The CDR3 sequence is CASSPVPYFGQSGQPQHF. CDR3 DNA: TGCGCCAGCAGCCCCGTCCCATATTTCGGACAGTCGGGGCAGCCCCAGCATTTT.

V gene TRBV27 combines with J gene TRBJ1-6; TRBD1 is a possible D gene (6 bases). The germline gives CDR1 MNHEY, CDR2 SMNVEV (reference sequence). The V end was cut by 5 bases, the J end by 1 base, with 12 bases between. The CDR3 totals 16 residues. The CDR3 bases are TGTGCCAGCAGTGTGGCAGGGGCTTCCTATAATTCACCCCTCCACTTT. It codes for CASSVAGASYNSPLHF.

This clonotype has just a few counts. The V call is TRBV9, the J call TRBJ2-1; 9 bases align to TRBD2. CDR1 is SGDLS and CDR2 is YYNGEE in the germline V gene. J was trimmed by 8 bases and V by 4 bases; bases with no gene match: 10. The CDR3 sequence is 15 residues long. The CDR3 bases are TGTGCCAGCAGCTCCCCTCGCGGGGGGGCACATGAGCAGTTCTTC. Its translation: CASSSPRGGAHEQFF.

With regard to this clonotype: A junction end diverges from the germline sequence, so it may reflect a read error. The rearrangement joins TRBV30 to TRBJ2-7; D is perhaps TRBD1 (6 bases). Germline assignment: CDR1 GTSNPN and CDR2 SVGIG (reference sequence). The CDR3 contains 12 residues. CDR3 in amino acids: CVWGQQGYEQYF. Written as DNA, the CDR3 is TGTGTCTGGGGACAACAGGGATACGAGCAGTACTTC.

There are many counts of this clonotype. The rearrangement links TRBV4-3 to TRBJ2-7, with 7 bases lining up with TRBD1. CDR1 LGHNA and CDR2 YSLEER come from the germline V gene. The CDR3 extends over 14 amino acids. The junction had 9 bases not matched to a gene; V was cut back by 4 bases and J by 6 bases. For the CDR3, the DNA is TGCGCCAGCAGCCCGGGGACAGCCCCCCTCGAGCAGTACTTC. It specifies CASSPGTAPLEQYF.

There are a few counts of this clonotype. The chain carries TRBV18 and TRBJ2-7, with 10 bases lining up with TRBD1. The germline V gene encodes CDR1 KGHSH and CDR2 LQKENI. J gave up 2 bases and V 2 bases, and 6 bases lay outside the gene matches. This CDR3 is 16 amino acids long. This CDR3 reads CASSPMTGQGTYEQYF. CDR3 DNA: TGTGCCAGCTCACCAATGACGGGACAGGGGACCTACGAGCAGTACTTC.

CDR3 sequence: CASNQGGTGNYEQYF. CDR3 DNA: TGTGCCAGCAACCAAGGGGGGACAGGGAACTACGAGCAGTACTTC. The chain has TRBV5-4 and TRBJ2-7, with 9 bases matching TRBD1. Germline trimming cut 6 bases from V and 3 bases from J; bases unmatched to any gene: 10. This CDR3 contains 15 residues. Germline CDR1 is SGHNT and CDR2 is YYREEE (reference sequence).

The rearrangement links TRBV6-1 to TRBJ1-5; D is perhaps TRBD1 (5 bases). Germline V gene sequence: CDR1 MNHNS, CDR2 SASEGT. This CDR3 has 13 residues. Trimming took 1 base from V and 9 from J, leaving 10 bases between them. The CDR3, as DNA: TGTGCCAGCAGTGAAGGCTGGGGGAGGCCCCAGCATTTT. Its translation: CASSEGWGRPQHF.

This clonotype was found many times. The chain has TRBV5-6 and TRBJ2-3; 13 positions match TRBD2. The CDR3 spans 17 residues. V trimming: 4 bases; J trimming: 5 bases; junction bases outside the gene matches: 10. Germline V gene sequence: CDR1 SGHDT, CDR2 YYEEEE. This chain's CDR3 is CASSLLAGGPGVDTQYF. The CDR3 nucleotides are TGTGCCAGCAGCCTACTAGCGGGGGGGCCGGGAGTAGATACGCAGTATTTT.

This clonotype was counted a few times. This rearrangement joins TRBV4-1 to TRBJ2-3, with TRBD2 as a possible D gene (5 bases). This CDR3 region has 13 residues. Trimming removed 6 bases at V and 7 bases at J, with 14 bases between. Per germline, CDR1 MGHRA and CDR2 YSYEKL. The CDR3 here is CASSPDRGNTQYF. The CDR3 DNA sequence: TGCGCCAGCAGTCCCGATCGAGGGAATACGCAGTATTTT.

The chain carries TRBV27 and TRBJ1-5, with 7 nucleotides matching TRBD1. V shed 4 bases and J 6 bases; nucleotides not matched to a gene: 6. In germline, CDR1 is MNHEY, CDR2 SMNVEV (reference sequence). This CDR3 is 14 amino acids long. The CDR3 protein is CASSSRGLGQPQHF. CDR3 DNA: TGTGCCAGCAGTTCGAGGGGGCTAGGTCAGCCCCAGCATTTT.

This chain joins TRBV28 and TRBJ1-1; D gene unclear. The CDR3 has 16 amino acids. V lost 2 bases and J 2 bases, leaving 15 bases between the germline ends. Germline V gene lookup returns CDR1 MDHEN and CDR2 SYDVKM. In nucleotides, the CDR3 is TGTGCCAGCAGTTTAAGAGTTTGGACGGTCAACACTGAAGCTTTCTTT. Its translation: CASSLRVWTVNTEAFF.

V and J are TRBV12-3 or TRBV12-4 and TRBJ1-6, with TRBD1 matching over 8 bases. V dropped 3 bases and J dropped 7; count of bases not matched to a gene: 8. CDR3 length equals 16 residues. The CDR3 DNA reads TGTGCCAGCAGTTTGGGTCAGGGGGCTTTGAATTCACCCCTCCACTTT. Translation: CASSLGQGALNSPLHF.

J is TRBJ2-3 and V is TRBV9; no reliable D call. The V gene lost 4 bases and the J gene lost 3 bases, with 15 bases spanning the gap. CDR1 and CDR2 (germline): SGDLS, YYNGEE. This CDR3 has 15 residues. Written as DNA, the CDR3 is TGTGCCAGCAGCAATACGACCCGGGTTACAGATACGCAGTATTTT. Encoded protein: CASSNTTRVTDTQYF.

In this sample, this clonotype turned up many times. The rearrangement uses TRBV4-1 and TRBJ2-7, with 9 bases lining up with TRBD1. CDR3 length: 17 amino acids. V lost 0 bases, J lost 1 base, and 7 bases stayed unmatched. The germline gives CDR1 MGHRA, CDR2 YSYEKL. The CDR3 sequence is CASSQDTTDRGSYEQYF. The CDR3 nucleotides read TGCGCCAGCAGCCAAGATACGACGGACAGGGGTTCCTACGAGCAGTACTTC.

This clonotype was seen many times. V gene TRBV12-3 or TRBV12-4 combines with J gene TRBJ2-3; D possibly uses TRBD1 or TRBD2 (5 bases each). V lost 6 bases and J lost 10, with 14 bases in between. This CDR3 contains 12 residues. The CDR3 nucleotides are TGTGCCAGCAGACCCGAGGGGTGGGCGCAGTATTTT. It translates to CASRPEGWAQYF.

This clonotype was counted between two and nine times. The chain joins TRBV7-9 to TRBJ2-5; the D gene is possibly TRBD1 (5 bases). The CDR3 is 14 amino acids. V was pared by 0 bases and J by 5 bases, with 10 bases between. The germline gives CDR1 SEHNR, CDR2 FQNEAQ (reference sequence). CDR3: CASSLAGLIETQYF. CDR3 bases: TGTGCCAGCAGCTTAGCGGGGCTAATCGAGACCCAGTACTTC.

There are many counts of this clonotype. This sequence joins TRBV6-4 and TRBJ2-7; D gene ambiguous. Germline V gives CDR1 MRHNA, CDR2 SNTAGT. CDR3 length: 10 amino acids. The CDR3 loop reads CASSDTLVWV. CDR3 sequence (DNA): TGTGCCAGCAGTGACACACTGGTTTGGGTC.

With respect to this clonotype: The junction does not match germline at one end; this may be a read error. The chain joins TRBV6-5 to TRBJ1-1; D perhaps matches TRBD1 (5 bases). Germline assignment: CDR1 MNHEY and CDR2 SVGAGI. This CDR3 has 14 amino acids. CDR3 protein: CASSYSRGNAEAFF. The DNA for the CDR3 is TGTGCCAGCAGTTACTCACGGGGGAACGCTGAAGCTTTCTTT.

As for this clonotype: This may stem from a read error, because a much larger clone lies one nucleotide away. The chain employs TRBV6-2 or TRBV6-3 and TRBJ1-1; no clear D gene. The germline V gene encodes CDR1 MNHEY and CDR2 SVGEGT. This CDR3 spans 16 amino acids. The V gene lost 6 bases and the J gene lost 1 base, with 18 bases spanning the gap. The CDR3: CASSPFLVLKNTEAFF. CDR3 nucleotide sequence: TGTGCCAGCAGCCCCTTTTTGGTGTTGAAGAACACTGAAGCTTTCTTT.

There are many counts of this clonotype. The CDR3 DNA follows: TGTGCCAGCAGCGTAGAATCCGAGGTTACGAGATACGAGCAGTACTTC. It translates to CASSVESEVTRYEQYF. The chain uses TRBV9 and TRBJ2-7; D gene unclear. Germline-derived CDR1 and CDR2 are SGDLS and YYNGEE. V was clipped by 0 bases and J by 4 bases, with 17 bases between them. The CDR3 is 16 residues long.

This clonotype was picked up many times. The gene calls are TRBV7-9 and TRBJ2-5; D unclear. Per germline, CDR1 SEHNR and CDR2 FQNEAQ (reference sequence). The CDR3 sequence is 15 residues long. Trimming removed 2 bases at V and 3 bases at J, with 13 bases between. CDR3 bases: TGTGCCAGCAGCTTAAAATACGGAACTGAAGAGACCCAGTACTTC. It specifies CASSLKYGTEETQYF.

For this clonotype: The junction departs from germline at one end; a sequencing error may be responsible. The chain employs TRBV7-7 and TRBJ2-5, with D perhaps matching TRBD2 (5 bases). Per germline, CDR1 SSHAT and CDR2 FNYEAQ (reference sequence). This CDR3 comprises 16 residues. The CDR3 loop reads CASSLALNGPEETQYF. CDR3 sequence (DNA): TGTGCTAGCAGCTTAGCGCTGAATGGGCCCGAAGAGACCCAGTACTTC.

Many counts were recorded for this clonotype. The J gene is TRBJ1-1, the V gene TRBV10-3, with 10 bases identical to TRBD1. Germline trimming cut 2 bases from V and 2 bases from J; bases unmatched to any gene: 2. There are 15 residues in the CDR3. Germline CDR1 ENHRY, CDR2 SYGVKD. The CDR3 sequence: CAISEDRGHNTEAFF. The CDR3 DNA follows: TGTGCCATCAGTGAGGACAGGGGGCATAACACTGAAGCTTTCTTT.